This T cell receptor (beta chain) was sequenced during a study of cytomegalovirus exposure and HLA in healthy donors. Germline assignment: CDR1 SGHRS and CDR2 YFSETQ. Trimming stripped 1 base from V and 0 bases from J, with 10 bases between. The length of the CDR3 is 15 residues. The PCR employed 60 Vbeta primers together with 13 Jbeta primers. Data came from immunoSEQ multiplex PCR; TCRdb stores just in-frame clones and leaves some out. In the table there are approximately 81,000 clones, roughly 84% of which are singletons. This TCR was sampled from a woman between 50 and 59 years old in good health and CMV-seronegative. The V call is TRBV5-1, the J call TRBJ1-1; D is uncertain. Sequencing was performed on PBMCs. The CDR3, as DNA: TGCGCCAGCAGCTTGCAGGCAACCATGAACACTGAAGCTTTCTTT. This codes for CASSLQATMNTEAFF.